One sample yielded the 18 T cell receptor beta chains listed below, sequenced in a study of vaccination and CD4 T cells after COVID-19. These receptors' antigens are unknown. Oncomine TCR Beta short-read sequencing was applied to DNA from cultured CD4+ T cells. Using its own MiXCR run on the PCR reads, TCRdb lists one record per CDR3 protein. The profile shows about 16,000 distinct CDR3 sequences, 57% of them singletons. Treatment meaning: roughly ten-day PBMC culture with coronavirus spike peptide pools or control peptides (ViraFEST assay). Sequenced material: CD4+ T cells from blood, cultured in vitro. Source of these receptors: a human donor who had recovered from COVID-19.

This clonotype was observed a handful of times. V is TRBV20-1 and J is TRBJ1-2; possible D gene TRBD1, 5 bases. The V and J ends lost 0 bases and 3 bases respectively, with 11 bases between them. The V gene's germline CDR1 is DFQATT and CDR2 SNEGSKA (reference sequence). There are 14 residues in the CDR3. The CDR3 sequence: CSARDRQGDYGYTF. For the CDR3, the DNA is TGCAGTGCTAGAGATCGGCAGGGTGACTATGGCTACACCTTC.

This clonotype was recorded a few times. CDR3 coding DNA: TGCAGTGCTAGAGATAATCGGAAAACTAACTATGGCTACACCTTC. It codes for CSARDNRKTNYGYTF. This chain uses TRBV20-1 with TRBJ1-2; D remains ambiguous. There are 15 residues in the CDR3. CDR1 and CDR2 from the germline V gene are DFQATT and SNEGSKA (reference sequence). Trimming left V 0 bases short and J 0 bases short, with 11 bases between.

CDR3 residues: CASSVLQGQPQHF. CDR3 bases: TGTGCCAGCAGTGTACTTCAGGGGCAGCCCCAGCATTTT. The chain employs TRBV6-4 and TRBJ1-5; D might be TRBD1 (6 bases). The V end lost 4 bases, the J end lost 7 bases, and 11 bases lay between the germline ends. The CDR3 runs 13 residues. Germline lookup yields CDR1 MRHNA and CDR2 SNTAGT.

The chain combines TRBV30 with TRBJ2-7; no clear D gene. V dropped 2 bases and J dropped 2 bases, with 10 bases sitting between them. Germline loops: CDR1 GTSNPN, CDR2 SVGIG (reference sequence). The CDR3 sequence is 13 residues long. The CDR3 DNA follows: TGTGCCTGGAGTCTTGGCTCTCCCTACGAGCAGTACTTC. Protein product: CAWSLGSPYEQYF. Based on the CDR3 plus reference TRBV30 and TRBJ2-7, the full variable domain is SQTIHQWPATLVQPVGSPLSLECTVEGTSNPNLYWYRQAAGRGLQLLFYSVGIGQISSEVPQNLSASRPQDRQFILSSKKLLLSDSGFYLCAWSLGSPYEQYFGPGTRLTVT.

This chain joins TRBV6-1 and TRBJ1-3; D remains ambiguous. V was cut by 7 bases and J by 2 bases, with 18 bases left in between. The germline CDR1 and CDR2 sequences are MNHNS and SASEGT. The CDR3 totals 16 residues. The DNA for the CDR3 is TGTGCCAGCACCCTAGATGGCCCAGAGACTGGAAACACCATATATTTT. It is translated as CASTLDGPETGNTIYF.

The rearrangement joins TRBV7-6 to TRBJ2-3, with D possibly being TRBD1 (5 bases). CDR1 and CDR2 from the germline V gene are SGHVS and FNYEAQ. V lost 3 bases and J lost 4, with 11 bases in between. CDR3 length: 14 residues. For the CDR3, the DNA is TGTGCCAGCAGCTTCCAGGGAACCGCAGATACGCAGTATTTT. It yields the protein CASSFQGTADTQYF.

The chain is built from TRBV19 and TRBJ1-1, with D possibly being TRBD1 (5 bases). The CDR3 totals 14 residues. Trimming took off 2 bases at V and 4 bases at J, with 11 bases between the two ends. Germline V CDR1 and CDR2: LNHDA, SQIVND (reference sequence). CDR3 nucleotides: TGTGCCAGTAGTATAAGGGACTCAGGCACTGAAGCTTTCTTT. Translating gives CASSIRDSGTEAFF.

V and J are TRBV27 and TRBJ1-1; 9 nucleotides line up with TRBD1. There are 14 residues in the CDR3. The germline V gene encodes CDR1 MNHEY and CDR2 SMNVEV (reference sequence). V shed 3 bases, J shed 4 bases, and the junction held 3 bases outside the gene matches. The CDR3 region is CASSFWDRVTEAFF. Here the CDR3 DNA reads TGTGCCAGCAGTTTCTGGGACAGGGTCACTGAAGCTTTCTTT.

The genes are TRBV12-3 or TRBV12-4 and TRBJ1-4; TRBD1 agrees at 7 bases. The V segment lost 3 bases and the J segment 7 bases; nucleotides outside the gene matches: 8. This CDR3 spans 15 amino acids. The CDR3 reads CASSFDRARGEKLFF. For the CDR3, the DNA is TGTGCCAGCAGTTTCGACAGGGCAAGGGGTGAAAAACTGTTTTTT.

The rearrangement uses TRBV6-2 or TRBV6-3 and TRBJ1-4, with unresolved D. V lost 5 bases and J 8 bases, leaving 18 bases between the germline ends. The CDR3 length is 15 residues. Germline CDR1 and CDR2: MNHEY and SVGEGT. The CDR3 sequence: CASSPFNRAGEKLFF. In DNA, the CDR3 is TGTGCCAGCAGTCCCTTCAACCGGGCGGGGGAAAAACTGTTTTTT.

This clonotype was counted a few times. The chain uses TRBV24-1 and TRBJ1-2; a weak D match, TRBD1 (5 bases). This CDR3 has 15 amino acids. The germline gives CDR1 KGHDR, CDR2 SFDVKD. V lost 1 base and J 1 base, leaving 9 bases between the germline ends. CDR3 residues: CATSDLKGSNYGYTF. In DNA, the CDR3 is TGTGCCACCAGTGATTTAAAGGGGAGTAACTATGGCTACACCTTC.

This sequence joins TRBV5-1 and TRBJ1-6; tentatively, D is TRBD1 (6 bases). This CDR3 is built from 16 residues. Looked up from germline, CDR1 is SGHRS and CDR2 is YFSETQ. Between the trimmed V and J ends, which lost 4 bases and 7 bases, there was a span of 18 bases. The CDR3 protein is CASSRDGGPGNSPLHF. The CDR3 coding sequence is TGCGCCAGCAGCCGGGACGGGGGGCCAGGAAATTCACCCCTCCACTTT. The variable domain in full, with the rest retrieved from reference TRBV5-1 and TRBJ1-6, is KAGVTQTPRYLIKTRGQQVTLSCSPISGHRSVSWYQQTPGQGLQFLFEYFSETQRNKGNFPGRFSGRQFSNSRSEMNVSTLELGDSALYLCASSRDGGPGNSPLHFGNGTRLTVT.

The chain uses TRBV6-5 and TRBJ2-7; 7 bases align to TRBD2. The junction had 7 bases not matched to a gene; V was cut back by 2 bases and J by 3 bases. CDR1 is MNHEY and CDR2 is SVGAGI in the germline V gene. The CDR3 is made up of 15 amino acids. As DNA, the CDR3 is TGTGCCAGCAGTTACGACTCTAGCGGATACTACGAGCAGTACTTC. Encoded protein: CASSYDSSGYYEQYF.

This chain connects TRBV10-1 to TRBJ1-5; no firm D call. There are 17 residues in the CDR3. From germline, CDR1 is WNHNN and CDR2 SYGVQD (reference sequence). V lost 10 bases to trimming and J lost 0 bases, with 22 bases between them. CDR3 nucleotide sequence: TGCGCCACTCACACTTATAGACACATCCTTAGCAATCAGCCCCAGCATTTT. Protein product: CATHTYRHILSNQPQHF.

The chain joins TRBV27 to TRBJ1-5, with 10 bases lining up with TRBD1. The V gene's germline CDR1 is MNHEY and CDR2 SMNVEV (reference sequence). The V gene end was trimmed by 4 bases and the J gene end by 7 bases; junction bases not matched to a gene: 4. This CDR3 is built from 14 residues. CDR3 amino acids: CASSSLTGGQPQHF. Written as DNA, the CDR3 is TGTGCCAGCAGTTCATTGACAGGGGGCCAGCCCCAGCATTTT.

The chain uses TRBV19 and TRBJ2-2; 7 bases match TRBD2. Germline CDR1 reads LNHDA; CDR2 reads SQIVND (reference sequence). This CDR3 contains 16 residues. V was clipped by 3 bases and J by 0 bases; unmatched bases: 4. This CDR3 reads CASSIASGPNTGELFF. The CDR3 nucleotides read TGTGCCAGTAGTATCGCTAGCGGCCCGAACACCGGGGAGCTGTTTTTT. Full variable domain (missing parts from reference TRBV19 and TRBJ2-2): DGGITQSPKYLFRKEGQNVTLSCEQNLNHDAMYWYRQDPGQGLRLIYYSQIVNDFQKGDIAEGYSVSREKKESFPLTVTSAQKNPTAFYLCASSIASGPNTGELFFGEGSRLTVL.

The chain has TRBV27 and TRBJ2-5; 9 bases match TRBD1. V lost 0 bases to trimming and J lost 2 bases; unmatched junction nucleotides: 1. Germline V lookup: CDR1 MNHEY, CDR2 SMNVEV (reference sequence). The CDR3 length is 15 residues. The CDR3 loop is CASSLSGQGQETQYF. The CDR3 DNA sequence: TGTGCCAGCAGTTTATCCGGACAGGGGCAAGAGACCCAGTACTTC.

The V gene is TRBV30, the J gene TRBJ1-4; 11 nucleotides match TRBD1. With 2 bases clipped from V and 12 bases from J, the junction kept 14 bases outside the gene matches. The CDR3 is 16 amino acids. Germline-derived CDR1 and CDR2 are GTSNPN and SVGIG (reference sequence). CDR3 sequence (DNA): TGTGCCTGGAGTTCCCAACTCCCGGGACAGGGGGAGGAACTGTTTTTT. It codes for CAWSSQLPGQGEELFF. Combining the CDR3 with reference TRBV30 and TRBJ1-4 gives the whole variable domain SQTIHQWPATLVQPVGSPLSLECTVEGTSNPNLYWYRQAAGRGLQLLFYSVGIGQISSEVPQNLSASRPQDRQFILSSKKLLLSDSGFYLCAWSSQLPGQGEELFFGSGTQLSVL.